This entry lists 24 T cell receptor beta chains sequenced from one sample in a study of blood T cell repertoires in COVID-19. Profiled with immunoSEQ multiplex PCR; TCRdb holds only in-frame clones, not every one. The sample has some 200,000 clones, about 75% seen once. Source material: peripheral blood. These receptors were collected from a woman between 50 and 59 years old with active or convalescent COVID-19.

This clone was seen a handful of times. The chain recombines TRBV7-3 with TRBJ2-1; 10 positions match TRBD2. Trimming at V came to 1 base and at J to 6 bases, leaving 3 bases not matched to a gene. The CDR3 totals 15 residues. Per the germline V gene, CDR1 is SGHTA and CDR2 is FQGTGA. The CDR3 protein is CASSLMVAGGNEQFF. For the CDR3, the DNA is TGTGCCAGCAGCTTAATGGTAGCGGGGGGCAATGAGCAGTTCTTC.

This chain uses TRBV27 with TRBJ1-1; unclear D gene. CDR3 length: 11 residues. Looked up from germline, CDR1 is MNHEY and CDR2 is SMNVEV (reference sequence). V lost 10 bases, J lost 0 bases, and 6 bases lay in between. CDR3 nucleotides: TGTGCCACCCAATTGAACACTGAAGCTTTCTTT. This translates into CATQLNTEAFF.

This rearrangement joins TRBV19 to TRBJ2-3, with D possibly being TRBD2 (7 bases). Trimming removed 4 bases at V and 1 base at J, with 12 bases between. Germline values: CDR1 LNHDA, CDR2 SQIVND (reference sequence). The length of the CDR3 is 15 residues. CDR3 in amino acids: CASSTRGGGTDTQYF. CDR3 in DNA: TGTGCCAGTAGTACTCGCGGGGGCGGCACAGATACGCAGTATTTT.

The table lists this clone with a few counts. The J gene is TRBJ1-1, the V gene TRBV30; tentative D call: TRBD1 (5 bases). The CDR3 is 11 residues long. V was cut by 5 bases and J by 5 bases, with 9 bases left in between. Germline lookup yields CDR1 GTSNPN and CDR2 SVGIG (reference sequence). The CDR3 region has the DNA TGTGCCTGGGGGACGGGGACTGAAGCTTTCTTT. Amino acid sequence: CAWGTGTEAFF.

This clone was observed a single time. This rearrangement joins TRBV6-5 to TRBJ2-1; TRBD2 agrees at 12 bases. This CDR3 is built from 15 residues. Germline-derived CDR1 and CDR2 are MNHEY and SVGAGI. V lost 5 bases and J lost 4; bases outside the gene matches: 3. The CDR3 coding sequence is TGTGCCAGCAGTCAGACTAGCGGGGGATACAATGAGCAGTTCTTC. This translates into CASSQTSGGYNEQFF.

The rearrangement joins TRBV30 to TRBJ2-5, with no clear D. V was shortened by 0 bases and J by 2 bases, with 7 bases between the two germline ends. The CDR3 consists of 13 residues. The germline CDR1 and CDR2 sequences are GTSNPN and SVGIG (reference sequence). The DNA of the CDR3 is TGTGCCTGGAGTGTATTAGCTCAAGAGACCCAGTACTTC. This sequence encodes CAWSVLAQETQYF.

The chain is built from TRBV4-3 and TRBJ2-3; 7 bases are a match to TRBD2. V lost 3 bases to trimming and J lost 4 bases; unmatched junction nucleotides: 4. Per the germline V gene, CDR1 is LGHNA and CDR2 is YSLEER. CDR3 length: 14 residues. The CDR3 here is CASSQWGGADTQYF. CDR3 DNA sequence: TGCGCCAGCAGCCAGTGGGGGGGGGCAGATACGCAGTATTTT.

This chain joins TRBV6-5 and TRBJ1-2, with D possibly matching TRBD1 (5 bases). Germline V gene data show CDR1 as MNHEY and CDR2 as SVGAGI. The CDR3 sequence is 13 residues long. V was shortened by 6 bases and J by 7 bases, with 15 bases between the two germline ends. CDR3 sequence reads: CASRPAGLSGYTF. In DNA form, the CDR3 reads TGTGCCAGCAGACCAGCGGGGCTGAGTGGCTACACCTTC.

This clone was detected a few times. This sequence joins TRBV7-9 and TRBJ1-2; unclear D gene. The CDR3 totals 12 residues. Germline CDR1 is SEHNR and CDR2 is FQNEAQ (reference sequence). V was pared by 0 bases and J by 8 bases, with 7 bases between. CDR3 bases: TGTGCCAGCAGCTTAGCGAGAGGCGGCTACACCTTC. Its protein is CASSLARGGYTF.

This chain's CDR3 is CASSLAPGLAGNTDTQYF. In DNA, the CDR3 is TGTGCCAGCAGCTTAGCCCCCGGACTAGCGGGAAATACAGATACGCAGTATTTT. The chain is built from TRBV7-2 and TRBJ2-3; the match to TRBD2 covers 12 bases. This CDR3 has 18 residues. The junction had 7 bases not matched to a gene; V was cut back by 0 bases and J by 3 bases. Per the germline V gene, CDR1 is SGHTA and CDR2 is FQGNSA.

This chain connects TRBV14 to TRBJ1-6; no definite D call. CDR3 length: 17 residues. CDR1 and CDR2 (germline): SGHDN, FVKESK. V gave up 1 base and J gave up 0 bases, with 10 bases separating them. The CDR3 nucleotides are TGTGCCAGCAGCCAAGGGGCCGGTAGCTCCTATAATTCACCCCTCCACTTT. This codes for CASSQGAGSSYNSPLHF.

V and J are TRBV27 and TRBJ2-2; maybe TRBD2 (6 bases). Deletions cut 2 bases from V and 6 bases from J, with 10 bases between. The CDR3 spans 14 residues. CDR1 and CDR2 from the germline V gene are MNHEY and SMNVEV (reference sequence). The CDR3 DNA reads TGTGCCAGCAGTTTAGGGGGGTGGGCCGGGGAGCTGTTTTTT. Amino acid sequence: CASSLGGWAGELFF.

This clone was seen a few times. V usage is TRBV4-2 and J usage is TRBJ2-2; 12 bases line up with TRBD2. The CDR3 extends over 17 amino acids. V gave up 1 base and J gave up 4 bases; unmatched junction bases: 4. The germline V gene encodes CDR1 LGHNA and CDR2 YNFKEQ. The CDR3 bases are TGTGCCAGCAGCCAAGCTTCTAGCGGGAGGGTCACCGGGGAGCTGTTTTTT. This translates into CASSQASSGRVTGELFF.

This chain connects TRBV6-6 to TRBJ1-2; no definite D call. The CDR3 runs to 12 residues. V was cut by 5 bases and J by 5 bases, with 9 bases left in between. The germline V gene encodes CDR1 MNHNY and CDR2 SVGAGI (reference sequence). Here the CDR3 reads CASSPPLYGYTF. The CDR3, as DNA: TGTGCCAGCAGTCCCCCCCTTTATGGCTACACCTTC.

The chain joins TRBV29-1 to TRBJ2-6, with D hard to call. This CDR3 spans 15 amino acids. The V gene lost 6 bases and the J gene lost 4 bases, with 16 bases spanning the gap. Germline values: CDR1 SQVTM, CDR2 ANQGSEA. The CDR3 sequence: CSVAHLVVGANVLTF. CDR3 bases: TGCAGCGTCGCCCACCTGGTAGTAGGGGCCAACGTCCTGACTTTC.

V is TRBV30 and J is TRBJ2-1; no firm D call. V lost 0 bases and J 6 bases, leaving 6 bases between the germline ends. CDR3 length: 12 amino acids. Germline V gene lookup returns CDR1 GTSNPN and CDR2 SVGIG (reference sequence). CDR3 coding DNA: TGTGCCTGGAGTGTACTCGGCAATGAGCAGTTCTTC. It encodes CAWSVLGNEQFF.

This chain connects TRBV5-1 to TRBJ1-4, with 9 bases that match TRBD1. The CDR3 loop spans 15 amino acids. CDR1 SGHRS and CDR2 YFSETQ come from the germline V gene. Trimming cost V 4 bases and J 8 bases; bases outside gene matches: 9. The CDR3 nucleotides are TGCGCCAGCAGCGGCCTGGGACAGGGTACGGAAAAACTGTTTTTT. As protein: CASSGLGQGTEKLFF.

This clone was seen a few times. This chain links TRBV5-4 with TRBJ1-1, with D possibly TRBD1 on 5 matching bases. Germline V CDR1 and CDR2: SGHNT, YYREEE (reference sequence). This CDR3 contains 13 residues. The V and J ends lost 3 bases and 4 bases respectively, with 10 bases between them. CDR3 sequence reads: CASSSSGGTEAFF. The CDR3 coding sequence is TGTGCCAGCAGCTCGTCGGGGGGCACTGAAGCTTTCTTT.

The gene calls are TRBV2 and TRBJ2-1; a possible D gene is TRBD2 (6 bases). The CDR3 has 15 amino acids. Trimming left V 5 bases short and J 7 bases short, with 18 bases between. Germline assignment: CDR1 SNHLY and CDR2 FYNNEI. The CDR3, as DNA: TGTGCCAGCAGTTTGGAGGGGAGGTTGACTAATGAGCAGTTCTTC. This encodes CASSLEGRLTNEQFF. Full variable domain (outside the CDR3, taken from reference TRBV2 and TRBJ2-1): EPEVTQTPSHQVTQMGQEVILRCVPISNHLYFYWYRQILGQKVEFLVSFYNNEISEKSEIFDDQFSVERPDGSNFTLKIRSTKLEDSAMYFCASSLEGRLTNEQFFGPGTRLTVL.

The rearrangement uses TRBV19 and TRBJ2-2, with a weak D call TRBD2 (6 bases). The length of the CDR3 is 14 residues. CDR1 and CDR2 (germline): LNHDA, SQIVND (reference sequence). Trimming pared 5 bases from V and 6 bases from J, leaving 13 bases between. The CDR3 sequence is CASSPGVPPGELFF. For the CDR3, the DNA is TGTGCCAGTAGTCCGGGGGTTCCCCCCGGGGAGCTGTTTTTT.

This chain uses TRBV5-4 with TRBJ2-2; 10 bases match TRBD2. V lost 4 bases, J lost 5 bases, and 5 bases stayed unmatched. The CDR3 loop spans 15 amino acids. CDR1 is SGHNT and CDR2 is YYREEE in the germline V gene (reference sequence). In nucleotides, the CDR3 is TGTGCCAGCAGCGGAGCGGGGGGGGGTACCGGGGAGCTGTTTTTT. This encodes CASSGAGGGTGELFF.

The chain combines TRBV4-3 with TRBJ1-4; 7 positions agree with TRBD1. The CDR3 totals 15 residues. Looked up from germline, CDR1 is LGHNA and CDR2 is YSLEER. The V segment lost 1 base and the J segment 9 bases; nucleotides outside the gene matches: 8. The CDR3 is CASSQGFGQAQKLFF. The DNA of the CDR3 is TGCGCCAGCAGCCAAGGGTTCGGACAGGCCCAAAAACTGTTTTTT.

V is TRBV27 and J is TRBJ1-1; D perhaps matches TRBD1 (6 bases). Germline-derived CDR1 and CDR2 are MNHEY and SMNVEV (reference sequence). V lost 5 bases to trimming and J lost 9 bases, with 19 bases between them. CDR3 length: 14 amino acids. The DNA for the CDR3 is TGTGCCAGCAGTAACGGGGGGGGCCCCCGAAAAGCTTTCTTT. Translated, it gives CASSNGGGPRKAFF.

The CDR3 here is CASSVRGGELFF. In DNA form, the CDR3 reads TGTGCCAGCAGCGTGAGAGGCGGGGAGCTGTTTTTT. V gene TRBV9 combines with J gene TRBJ2-2; D gene unclear. CDR1 is SGDLS, CDR2 YYNGEE, per germline. This CDR3 is built from 12 residues. Between the trimmed V and J ends, which lost 2 bases and 7 bases, there was a span of 6 bases. Variable domain in full (rest from reference TRBV9 and TRBJ2-2): DSGVTQTPKHLITATGQRVTLRCSPRSGDLSVYWYQQSLDQGLQFLIQYYNGEERAKGNILERFSAQQFPDLHSELNLSSLELGDSALYFCASSVRGGELFFGEGSRLTVL.